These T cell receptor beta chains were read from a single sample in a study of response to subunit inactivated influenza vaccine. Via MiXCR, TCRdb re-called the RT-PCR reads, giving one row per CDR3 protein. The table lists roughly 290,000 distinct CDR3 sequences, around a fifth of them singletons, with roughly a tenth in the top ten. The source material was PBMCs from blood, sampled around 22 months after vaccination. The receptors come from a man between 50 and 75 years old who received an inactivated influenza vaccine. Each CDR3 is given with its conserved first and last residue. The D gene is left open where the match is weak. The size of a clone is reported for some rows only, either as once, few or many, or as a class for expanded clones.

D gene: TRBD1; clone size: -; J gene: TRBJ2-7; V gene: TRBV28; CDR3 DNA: TGTGCCAGCAGCCTACACCTGACAGGGGGTTCCTACGAGCAGTACTTC; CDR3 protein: CASSLHLTGGSYEQYF
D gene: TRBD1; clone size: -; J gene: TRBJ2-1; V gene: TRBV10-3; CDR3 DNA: TGTGCCATCAGTGAGTCTCAACAGGGGGTAAGCAATGAGCAGTTCTTC; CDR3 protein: CAISESQQGVSNEQFF
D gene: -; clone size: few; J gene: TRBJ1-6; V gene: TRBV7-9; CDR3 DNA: TGTGCCAGCAGCTCACAGGGTCTAAATTCACCCCTCCACTTT; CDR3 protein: CASSSQGLNSPLHF
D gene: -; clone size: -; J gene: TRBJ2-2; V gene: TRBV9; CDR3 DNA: TGTGCCAGCAGCCCTCGGACTCACACCGGGGAGCTGTTTTTT; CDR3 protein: CASSPRTHTGELFF
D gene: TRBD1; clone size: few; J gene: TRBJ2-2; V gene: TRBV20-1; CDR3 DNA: TGCAGTGCCTTACTCGGACAGGGGACGACCGGGGAGCTGTTTTTT; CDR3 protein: CSALLGQGTTGELFF
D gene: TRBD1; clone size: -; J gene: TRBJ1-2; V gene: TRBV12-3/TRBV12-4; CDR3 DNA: TGTGCCAGCAGTCGCAGCCCCCGGACAGGGGATGGCTACACCTTC; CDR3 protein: CASSRSPRTGDGYTF
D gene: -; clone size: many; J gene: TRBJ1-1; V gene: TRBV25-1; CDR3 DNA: TGTGCCAGCAGTGAATCGTGGAGGAACACTGAAGCTTTCTTT; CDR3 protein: CASSESWRNTEAFF
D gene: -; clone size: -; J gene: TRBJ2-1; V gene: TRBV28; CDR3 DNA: TGTGCCAGCAGTTTATTGAGTCCGGGAGATTACAATGAGCAGTTCTTC; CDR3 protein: CASSLLSPGDYNEQFF
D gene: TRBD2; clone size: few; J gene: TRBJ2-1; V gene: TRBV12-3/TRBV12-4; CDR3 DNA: TGTGCCAGCAGATCGACTAGCGGAGGGACTAGCTCCTACAATGAGCAGTTCTTC; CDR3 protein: CASRSTSGGTSSYNEQFF
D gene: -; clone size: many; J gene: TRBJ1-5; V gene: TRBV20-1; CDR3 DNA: TGCAGTGCTCGATCAGGGGCTGGCGGGCAGCCCCAGCATTTT; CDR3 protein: CSARSGAGGQPQHF
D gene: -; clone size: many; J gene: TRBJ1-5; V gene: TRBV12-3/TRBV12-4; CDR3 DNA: TGTGCCAGCAGTCCCGAGGGCTATAGCAATCAGCCCCAGCATTTT; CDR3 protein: CASSPEGYSNQPQHF
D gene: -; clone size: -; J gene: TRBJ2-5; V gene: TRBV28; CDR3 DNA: TGTGCCAGCAGTGAGACCGGGGGTTCTCAAGAGACCCAGTACTTC; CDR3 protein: CASSETGGSQETQYF
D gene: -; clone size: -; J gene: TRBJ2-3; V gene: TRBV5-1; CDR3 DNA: TGCGCCAGCAGCTGGGGCGTCGAAGATACGCAGTATTTT; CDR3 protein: CASSWGVEDTQYF
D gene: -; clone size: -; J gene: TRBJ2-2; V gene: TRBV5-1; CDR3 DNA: TGCGCCAGCAGCTTGGAGGGGTCGTACACCGGGGAGCTGTTTTTT; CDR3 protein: CASSLEGSYTGELFF
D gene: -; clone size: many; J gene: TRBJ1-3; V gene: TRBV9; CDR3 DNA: TGTGCCAGCAGCCCGGACAGCTACTCTGGAAACACCATATATTTT; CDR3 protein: CASSPDSYSGNTIYF
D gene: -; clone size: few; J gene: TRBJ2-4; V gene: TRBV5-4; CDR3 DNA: TGTGCCAGCAGCTTGTCCTCGGCCAAAAACATTCAGTACTTC; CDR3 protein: CASSLSSAKNIQYF
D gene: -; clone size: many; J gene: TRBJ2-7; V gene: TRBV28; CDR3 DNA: TGTGCCAGCAGTCGGGGCTACGAGCAGTACTTC; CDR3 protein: CASSRGYEQYF
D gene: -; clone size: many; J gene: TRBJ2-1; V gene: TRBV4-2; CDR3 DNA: TGTGCCAGCAGCCAGGGCGGTGTCGGGTCAAATGAGCAGTTCTTC; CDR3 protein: CASSQGGVGSNEQFF
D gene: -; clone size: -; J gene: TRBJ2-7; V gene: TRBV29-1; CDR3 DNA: TGCAGCGCCCTGACGGAATCCTACGAGCAGTACTTC; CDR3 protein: CSALTESYEQYF
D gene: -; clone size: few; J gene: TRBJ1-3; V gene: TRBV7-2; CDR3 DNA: TGTGCCAGCACCTCTTGGCTGATCTCTGGAAACACCATATATTTT; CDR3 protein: CASTSWLISGNTIYF
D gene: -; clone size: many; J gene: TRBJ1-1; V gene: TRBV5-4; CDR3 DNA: TGTGCCAGCAGCTTGAGTGTGAACACTGAAGCTTTCTTT; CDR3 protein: CASSLSVNTEAFF
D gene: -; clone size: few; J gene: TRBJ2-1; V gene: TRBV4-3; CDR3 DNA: TGCGCCAGCAGCCAAGATCTCAAAGGAGGGAATGAGCAGTTCTTC; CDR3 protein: CASSQDLKGGNEQFF
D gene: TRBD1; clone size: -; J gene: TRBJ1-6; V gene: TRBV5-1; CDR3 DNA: TGCGCCAGCAGCTTGTCGGGACAGGGTTATTCACCCCTCCACTTT; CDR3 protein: CASSLSGQGYSPLHF
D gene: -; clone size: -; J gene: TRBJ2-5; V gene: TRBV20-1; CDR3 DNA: TGCAGTGCTAGCAGGACAGCCCAAGAGACCCAGTACTTC; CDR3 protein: CSASRTAQETQYF
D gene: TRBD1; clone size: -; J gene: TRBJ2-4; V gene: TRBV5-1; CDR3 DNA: TGCGCCAGCAGTTCAGACAGGGGGGACATTCAGTACTTC; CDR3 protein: CASSSDRGDIQYF
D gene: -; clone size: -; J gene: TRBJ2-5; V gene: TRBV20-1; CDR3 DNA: TGCAGTGCGCCGCAGGGGGGCCTAGGAGAGACCCAGTACTTC; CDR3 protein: CSAPQGGLGETQYF
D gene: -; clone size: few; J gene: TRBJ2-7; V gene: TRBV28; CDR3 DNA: TGTGCCAGCAGTACCGCGGGGTGGGAGAAGTACTTC; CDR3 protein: CASSTAGWEKYF
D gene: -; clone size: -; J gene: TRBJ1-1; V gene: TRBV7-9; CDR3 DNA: TGTGCCAGCAGCTTAATTTCTGGACAGCCGGCCGATGAAGCTTTCTTT; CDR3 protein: CASSLISGQPADEAFF
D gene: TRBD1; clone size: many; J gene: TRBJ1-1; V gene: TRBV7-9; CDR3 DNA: TGTGCCAGCAGCTTAGATCTGGGACAGCAAGCTTTCTTT; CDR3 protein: CASSLDLGQQAFF
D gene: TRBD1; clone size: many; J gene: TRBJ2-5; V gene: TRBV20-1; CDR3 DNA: TGCAGTGCTAGAGATCTTTCGGACAGGGGGCTGGAGACCCAGTACTTC; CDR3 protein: CSARDLSDRGLETQYF
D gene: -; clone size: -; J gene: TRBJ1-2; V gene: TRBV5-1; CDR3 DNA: TGCGCCAGCAGCTTGGCCCCGGGGGGGAAGGATGGTGGCTACACCTTC; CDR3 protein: CASSLAPGGKDGGYTF
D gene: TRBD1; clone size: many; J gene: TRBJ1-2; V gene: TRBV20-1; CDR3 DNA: TGCAGTGCCGATGTACAGGGGAGGGATGGCTACACCTTC; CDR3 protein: CSADVQGRDGYTF
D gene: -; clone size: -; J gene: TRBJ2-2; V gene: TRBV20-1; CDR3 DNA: TGCAGTGCAAGAGGACTACAGAACACCGGGGAGCTGTTTTTT; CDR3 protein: CSARGLQNTGELFF
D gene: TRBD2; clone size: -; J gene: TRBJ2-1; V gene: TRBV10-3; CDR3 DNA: TGTGCCATCAGTGCCTTCGGGACTAGCGGGAGCCCCAATGAGCAGTTCTTC; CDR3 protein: CAISAFGTSGSPNEQFF
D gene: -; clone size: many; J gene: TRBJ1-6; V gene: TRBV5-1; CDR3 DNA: TGCGCCAGCAGCTTGGACAGGGTTGAGAATTCACCCCTCCACTTT; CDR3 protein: CASSLDRVENSPLHF
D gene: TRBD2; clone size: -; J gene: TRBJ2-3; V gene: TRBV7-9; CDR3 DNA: TGTGCCAGCAGCCAGGGACTAGCGGGCCCAGATACGCAGTATTTT; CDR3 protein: CASSQGLAGPDTQYF
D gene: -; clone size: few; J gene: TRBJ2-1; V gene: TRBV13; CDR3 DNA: TGTGCCAGCAGCCTAAAGAGCTCCTACAATGAGCAGTTCTTC; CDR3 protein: CASSLKSSYNEQFF
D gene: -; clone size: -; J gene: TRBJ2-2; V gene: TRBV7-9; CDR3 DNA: TGTGCCAGCAGCTTCCAAAGCTTGGGGGAGCTGTTTTTT; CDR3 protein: CASSFQSLGELFF
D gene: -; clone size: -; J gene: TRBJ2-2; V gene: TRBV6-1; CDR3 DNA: TGTGCCAGCAGTCCCGAGCTGCCCGGGGAGCTGTTTTTT; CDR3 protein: CASSPELPGELFF
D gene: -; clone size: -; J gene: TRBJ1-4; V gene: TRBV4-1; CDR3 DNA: TGCGCCAGCAGCCAAGTTCCTACGGGAATTGCCTCGGAAAAACTGTTTTTT; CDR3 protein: CASSQVPTGIASEKLFF
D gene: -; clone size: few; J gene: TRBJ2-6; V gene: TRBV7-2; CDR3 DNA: TGTGCCAGCAGCAGGGGCTCTGGGGCCAACGTCCTGACTTTC; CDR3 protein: CASSRGSGANVLTF
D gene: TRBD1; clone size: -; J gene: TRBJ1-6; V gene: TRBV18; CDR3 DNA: TGTGCCAGCTCACCAAGGACAGGGGGACGCAGCTCCTATAATTCACCCCTCCACTTT; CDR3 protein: CASSPRTGGRSSYNSPLHF
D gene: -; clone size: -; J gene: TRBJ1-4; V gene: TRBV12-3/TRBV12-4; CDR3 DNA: TGTGCCAGCAGTGTTAGGACAGCAAGGGATGAAAAACTGTTTTTT; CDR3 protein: CASSVRTARDEKLFF
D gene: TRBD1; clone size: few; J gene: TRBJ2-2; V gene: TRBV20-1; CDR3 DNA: TGCAGTGCAAGGGACAGGGGGGCCGGGGAGCTGTTTTTT; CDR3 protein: CSARDRGAGELFF
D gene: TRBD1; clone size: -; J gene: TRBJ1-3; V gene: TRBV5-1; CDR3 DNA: TGCGCCAGCAGCTCGACCAAACAGGGGGCAGGTGGAAACACCATATATTTT; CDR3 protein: CASSSTKQGAGGNTIYF
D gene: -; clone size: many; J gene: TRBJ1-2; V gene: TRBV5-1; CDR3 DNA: TGCGCCAGCAGCTCCGGGACAAATACTAACTATGGCTACACCTTC; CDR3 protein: CASSSGTNTNYGYTF
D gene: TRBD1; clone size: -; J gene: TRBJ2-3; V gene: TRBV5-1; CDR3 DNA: TGCGCCAGCGCAGCCGACAGGGTGCCAGATACGCAGTATTTT; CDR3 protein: CASAADRVPDTQYF
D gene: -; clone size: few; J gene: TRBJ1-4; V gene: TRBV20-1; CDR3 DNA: TGCAGTGCTAGAGCCGGGACCGGGGAAAAACTGTTTTTT; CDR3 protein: CSARAGTGEKLFF
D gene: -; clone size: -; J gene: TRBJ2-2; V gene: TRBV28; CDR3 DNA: TGTGCCAGCAGTTTATCCAGGGGGGAGCTGTTTTTT; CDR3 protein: CASSLSRGELFF
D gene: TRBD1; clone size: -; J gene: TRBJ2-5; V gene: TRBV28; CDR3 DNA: TGTGCCAGCAGCCGCCGGGACAGGGAAGAGACCCAGTACTTC; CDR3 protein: CASSRRDREETQYF
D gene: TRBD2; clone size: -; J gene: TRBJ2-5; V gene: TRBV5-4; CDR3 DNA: TGTGCCAGCAGCCACCTGACTAGCGGGGAAGAGACCCAGTACTTC; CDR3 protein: CASSHLTSGEETQYF
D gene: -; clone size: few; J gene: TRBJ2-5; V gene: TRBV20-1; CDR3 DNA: TGCAGTGCTAAGGGACTGACTCAAGAGACCCAGTACTTC; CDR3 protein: CSAKGLTQETQYF
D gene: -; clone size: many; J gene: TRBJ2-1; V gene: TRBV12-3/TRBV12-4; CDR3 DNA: TGTGCCAGCAACCGGGACCCTTCCAACAATGAGCAGTTCTTC; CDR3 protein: CASNRDPSNNEQFF